This T cell receptor beta chain was identified during a study of blood T cell repertoires in COVID-19. Study-level background: Italy, Spain and the United States were the sources of the convalescent and acute COVID-19 samples. From T cells, B-cell-depleted T cells, or PBMCs came the material, which was cDNA or gDNA.

Only in-frame clones appear in the TCRdb table, and some are missing; sequencing was by immunoSEQ multiplex PCR. The sample has 70,000 or so clones, around three quarters seen once. The CDR3 is 15 residues long. V dropped 1 base and J dropped 3 bases, with 12 bases sitting between them. The germline V gene has CDR1 SGHRS and CDR2 YFSETQ. The source material was peripheral blood. The sequence came from a man aged 60 to 69 with acute or convalescent COVID-19. The rearrangement joins TRBV5-1 to TRBJ2-3; TRBD1 is a possible D gene (5 bases). The CDR3 DNA follows: TGCGCCAGCAGCTTGCAGGGCTCTGGAACAGATACGCAGTATTTT. Translation: CASSLQGSGTDTQYF.